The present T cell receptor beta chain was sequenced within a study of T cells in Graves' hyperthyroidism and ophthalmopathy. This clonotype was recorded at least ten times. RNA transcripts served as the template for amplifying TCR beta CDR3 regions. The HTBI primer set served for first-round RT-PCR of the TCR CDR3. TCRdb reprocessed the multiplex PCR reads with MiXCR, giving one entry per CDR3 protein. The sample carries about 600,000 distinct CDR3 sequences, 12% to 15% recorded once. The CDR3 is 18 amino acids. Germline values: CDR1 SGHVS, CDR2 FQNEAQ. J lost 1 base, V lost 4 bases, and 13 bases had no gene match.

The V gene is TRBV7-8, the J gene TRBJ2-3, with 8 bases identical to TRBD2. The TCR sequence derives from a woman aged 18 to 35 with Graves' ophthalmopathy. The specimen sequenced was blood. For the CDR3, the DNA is TGTGCCAGCAGCTATCCCGGGACTAGGTCCTTGGGCACAGATACGCAGTATTTT. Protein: CASSYPGTRSLGTDTQYF.